A single sample is the source of the 14 T cell receptor beta chains below, sequenced in a study of post-analysis software for immune sequencing data. The antigens for these receptors are not known. Tagging with unique molecular identifiers was a feature of the TCR beta cDNA libraries. MiXCR, run by TCRdb on the PCR reads, gives a single entry per CDR3 protein. The sample lists approximately 730,000 distinct CDR3 sequences; around 46% were seen once. Overall study findings and caveats: TRBV5-6, TRBV5-1 and TRBV20-1 were among roughly 5 TRBV segments more frequent in patients than controls.

Sequencing was carried out using blood. These receptors all stem from a girl aged 10-17 years with multiple sclerosis.

This clonotype was found a few times. This chain connects TRBV12-3 or TRBV12-4 to TRBJ2-6; no definite D call. V lost 3 bases and J 0 bases, leaving 6 bases between the germline ends. The CDR3 consists of 15 residues. Here the CDR3 reads CASSLSSSGANVLTF. As DNA, the CDR3 is TGTGCCAGCAGTTTGAGCAGCTCTGGGGCCAACGTCCTGACTTTC.

The rearrangement links TRBV4-2 to TRBJ2-7, with 9 nucleotides matching TRBD2. V shed 4 bases and J 0 bases; nucleotides not matched to a gene: 13. Germline V gives CDR1 LGHNA, CDR2 YNFKEQ. The CDR3 is made up of 18 amino acids. The CDR3 here is CASSLHGGPAGGSYEQYF. CDR3 DNA sequence: TGTGCCAGCAGCCTACACGGGGGACCAGCGGGAGGCTCCTACGAGCAGTACTTC.

This chain uses TRBV7-2 with TRBJ2-1; D remains unclear. The germline gives CDR1 SGHTA, CDR2 FQGNSA. CDR3 length: 15 residues. Trimming took 1 base from V and 4 from J, leaving 11 bases between them. The DNA of the CDR3 is TGTGCCAGCAGCTTAGAGTTGGGCAGATACAATGAGCAGTTCTTC. Protein sequence: CASSLELGRYNEQFF. Supplemented by reference TRBV7-2 and TRBJ2-1, the full variable domain reads GAGVSQSPSNKVTEKGKDVELRCDPISGHTALYWYRQSLGQGLEFLIYFQGNSAPDKSGLPSDRFSAERTGGSVSTLTIQRTQQEDSAVYLCASSLELGRYNEQFFGPGTRLTVL.

The chain employs TRBV7-8 and TRBJ2-2, with a weak D call TRBD2 (6 bases). The V and J ends lost 3 bases and 5 bases respectively, with 10 bases between them. This CDR3 has 14 residues. Germline V CDR1 and CDR2: SGHVS, FQNEAQ. The DNA for the CDR3 is TGTGCCAGCAGCTTGGGGACTGCTACCGGGGAGCTGTTTTTT. Its protein product is CASSLGTATGELFF.

This chain uses TRBV20-1 with TRBJ1-2; 8 bases agree with TRBD1. This CDR3 comprises 15 residues. Germline lookup yields CDR1 DFQATT and CDR2 SNEGSKA (reference sequence). Trimming cost V 3 bases and J 4 bases; bases outside gene matches: 10. The DNA for the CDR3 is TGCAGTGCTAGGGGGACAGGAGGAATCGCCTATGGCTACACCTTC. Translated: CSARGTGGIAYGYTF.

J is TRBJ2-1 and V is TRBV5-1; 9 nucleotides agree with TRBD2. The CDR3 runs 15 residues. Trimming cost V 0 bases and J 6 bases; bases outside gene matches: 4. Germline V gene lookup returns CDR1 SGHRS and CDR2 YFSETQ. Here the CDR3 DNA reads TGCGCCAGCAGCTTGGCACTAGCGGGTGGCAATGAGCAGTTCTTC. Its protein product is CASSLALAGGNEQFF.

This clonotype was counted at least ten times. DNA for the CDR3: TGTGCCAGCAGCTTAGCGGGACAGGGGTATGGCTACACCTTC. This sequence encodes CASSLAGQGYGYTF. The V call is TRBV7-2, the J call TRBJ1-2; 10 nucleotides align to TRBD1. The CDR3 loop spans 14 amino acids. The germline CDR1 and CDR2 sequences are SGHTA and FQGNSA. The V and J ends lost 0 bases and 5 bases, in that order; junction bases with no gene match: 0.

This chain joins TRBV15 and TRBJ2-3; weak D call: TRBD2 (6 bases). V was cut by 3 bases and J by 5 bases, with 12 bases left in between. The CDR3 spans 14 residues. Germline V gene data show CDR1 as LNHNV and CDR2 as YYDKDF (reference sequence). The CDR3 here is CATSREGGRDTQYF. CDR3 DNA sequence: TGTGCCACCAGCAGGGAGGGAGGCAGAGATACGCAGTATTTT.

The table lists this clonotype with a few counts. The chain couples TRBV29-1 to TRBJ1-1; 11 bases match TRBD1. Unmatched junction bases numbered 13, after V lost 0 bases and J lost 4 bases. CDR3 size: 18 residues. Germline values: CDR1 SQVTM, CDR2 ANQGSEA. In DNA form, the CDR3 reads TGCAGCGTTGAAGATGCGAAAGGACAGGGGGCATGGGTCACTGAAGCTTTCTTT. Amino acid sequence: CSVEDAKGQGAWVTEAFF.

The DNA for the CDR3 is TGTGCCAGCTCACCATCTTCGGATACGCAGTATTTT. Its translation: CASSPSSDTQYF. V usage is TRBV18 and J usage is TRBJ2-3; D not certain. Germline V CDR1 and CDR2: KGHSH, LQKENI. V gave up 2 bases and J gave up 6 bases, with 6 bases separating them. There are 12 residues in the CDR3.

In this sample, this clonotype turned up a few times. The chain carries TRBV20-1 and TRBJ2-3, with 12 positions matching TRBD2. J lost 7 bases, V lost 2 bases, and 7 bases had no gene match. This CDR3 contains 15 residues. Germline V CDR1 and CDR2: DFQATT, SNEGSKA (reference sequence). This CDR3 reads CSARILAGGGNTQYF. The CDR3 DNA sequence: TGCAGTGCTAGAATTCTAGCGGGAGGGGGAAATACGCAGTATTTT.

This clonotype was counted a few times. The gene calls are TRBV5-1 and TRBJ2-3; TRBD2 matches at 7 bases. The CDR3 is 16 residues long. Unmatched junction bases numbered 8, after V lost 4 bases and J lost 0 bases. Germline-derived CDR1 and CDR2 are SGHRS and YFSETQ. The CDR3, as DNA: TGCGCCAGCAGCAAAGTAGCGGGCCCTAGCACAGATACGCAGTATTTT. The encoded protein is CASSKVAGPSTDTQYF. Combining the CDR3 with reference TRBV5-1 and TRBJ2-3 gives the whole variable domain KAGVTQTPRYLIKTRGQQVTLSCSPISGHRSVSWYQQTPGQGLQFLFEYFSETQRNKGNFPGRFSGRQFSNSRSEMNVSTLELGDSALYLCASSKVAGPSTDTQYFGPGTRLTVL.

This clonotype has a handful of counts. The rearrangement links TRBV5-1 to TRBJ2-7; 9 bases are shared with TRBD1. CDR3 length equals 15 residues. V dropped 3 bases and J dropped 3; count of bases not matched to a gene: 7. Germline V lookup: CDR1 SGHRS, CDR2 YFSETQ. DNA for the CDR3: TGCGCCAGCAGCTCGACAGGGGGGTCATACTACGAGCAGTACTTC. It translates to CASSSTGGSYYEQYF. The full variable domain, its missing parts supplied by reference TRBV5-1 and TRBJ2-7, is KAGVTQTPRYLIKTRGQQVTLSCSPISGHRSVSWYQQTPGQGLQFLFEYFSETQRNKGNFPGRFSGRQFSNSRSEMNVSTLELGDSALYLCASSSTGGSYYEQYFGPGTRLTVT.

This sequence joins TRBV5-5 and TRBJ2-1; 10 positions match TRBD2. This CDR3 spans 15 amino acids. Germline assignment: CDR1 SGHKS and CDR2 YYEKEE (reference sequence). The ends lost 6 bases at V and 6 bases at J; junction bases unmatched: 9. CDR3 bases: TGTGCCAGCATCCGAGCGGGAGGGCCGGGCAATGAGCAGTTCTTC. It is translated as CASIRAGGPGNEQFF.